The clone carrying this TCR beta chain was observed a few times. No antigen is known for it. Clones were sequenced by immunoSEQ multiplex PCR, and TCRdb holds only the in-frame ones, with some missing. The sample has about 84,000 clones; 70% to 90% are singletons. Germline V gene data show CDR1 as LGHNA and CDR2 as YSLEER. This CDR3 has 15 amino acids. V lost 3 bases to trimming and J lost 0 bases, with 9 bases between them. This specimen comes from a study of T cell responses to AZD1222 COVID-19 vaccine. Study results and caveats: Spike-specific TCR breadth and depth grew following two AZD1222 doses. Donors in the cohort were predominantly white British and more often female, and clonal diversity was possibly underestimated. No repertoire was sampled before or during the peak T cell response, only after it. Reports say nearly half of spike-specific TCRs go after unmutated variant regions.

The chain combines TRBV4-3 with TRBJ2-1; D remains ambiguous. This material consisted of peripheral blood, taken on day 0 of AZD1222 vaccination. The TCR originated in an adult in good health. CDR3 loop: CASSHPLSSYNEQFF. The CDR3, as DNA: TGCGCCAGCAGCCACCCTCTGAGCTCCTACAATGAGCAGTTCTTC.